The source of this T cell receptor beta chain is a study of cytomegalovirus exposure and HLA in healthy donors. Study summary: Among the 398 genotyped donors, 65% to 90% were placed in the Caucasian-associated ancestry cluster.

Likely unrecorded immune exposures existed in these nominally healthy donors. PCR used 60 Vbeta primers and 13 Jbeta primers. Measured with immunoSEQ multiplex PCR; TCRdb has only the in-frame clones, and not every one. The repertoire includes some 150,000 clones, roughly 79% of them detected once, and about 1% sits in the top ten. This CDR3 contains 15 residues. The V and J ends lost 3 bases and 5 bases, in that order; junction bases with no gene match: 9. The germline V gene encodes CDR1 SQVTM and CDR2 ANQGSEA. The sample comprised PBMCs. This clonotype was sampled from a male donor in good health and CMV-seronegative. This rearrangement joins TRBV29-1 to TRBJ1-2, with 10 bases fitting TRBD1. The CDR3 DNA follows: TGCAGCGTTGACCAGAAGGACAGGGGGATTTATGGCTACACCTTC. Its translation is CSVDQKDRGIYGYTF. Complete variable domain (other parts from reference TRBV29-1 and TRBJ1-2): SAVISQKPSRDICQRGTSLTIQCQVDSQVTMMFWYRQQPGQSLTLIATANQGSEATYESGFVIDKFPISRPNLTFSTLTVSNMSPEDSSIYLCSVDQKDRGIYGYTFGSGTRLTVV.